A selection of T cell receptor beta chains follows, all from one sample in a study of blood T cell repertoires in COVID-19. Some clones are missing from TCRdb's copy, which holds only in-frame ones; the method was immunoSEQ multiplex PCR. The data show 150,000 to 200,000 clones, 70% to 90% seen once. Sequenced input: peripheral blood. The receptors originated from a man aged 55 to 70 with COVID-19, enrolled during active disease. The CDR3 runs from the conserved cysteine through the conserved F or W. The D gene is left open where the match is weak. Only part of the rows carry a size: once, few, many, or a class if the clone is expanded.

DNA: TGCAGCGTTGAAGACAGGATATCCTCTGGAAACACCATATATTTT; CDR3: CSVEDRISSGNTIYF; D: -; size: -; J: TRBJ1-3; V: TRBV29-1
DNA: TGTGCCAGCAGCAAAGACCCCGGTTATAGCAATCAGCCCCAGCATTTT; CDR3: CASSKDPGYSNQPQHF; D: -; size: -; J: TRBJ1-5; V: TRBV21-1
DNA: TGTGCCACGTTTAGCAAGCGGGAGGGTTTGACAGATACGCAGTATTTT; CDR3: CATFSKREGLTDTQYF; D: TRBD2; size: -; J: TRBJ2-3; V: TRBV15
DNA: TGTGCCAGCAACTCCGGACAGGTGAACTATGGCTACACCTTC; CDR3: CASNSGQVNYGYTF; D: TRBD1; size: -; J: TRBJ1-2; V: TRBV19
DNA: TGTGCCAGCAGCGCCGGGACAGTTCAAGAGACCCAGTACTTC; CDR3: CASSAGTVQETQYF; D: TRBD1; size: -; J: TRBJ2-5; V: TRBV5-5
DNA: TGTGCCAGCAGCCAGGCACAGGGGCTAAGAAGGAACGAGCAGTACTTC; CDR3: CASSQAQGLRRNEQYF; D: TRBD1; size: -; J: TRBJ2-7; V: TRBV14
DNA: TGTGCCAGCAGCCAAGCGGGCAGGGGGCTCGACACTGAAGCTTTCTTT; CDR3: CASSQAGRGLDTEAFF; D: TRBD1; size: -; J: TRBJ1-1; V: TRBV3-1/TRBV3-2
DNA: TGTGCCAGCAGCCGGGAACTTGCAACTAATGAAAAACTGTTTTTT; CDR3: CASSRELATNEKLFF; D: -; size: -; J: TRBJ1-4; V: TRBV7-9
DNA: TGTGCCTGGAAAGACAGGGCCTCAAGTGGCTACACCTTC; CDR3: CAWKDRASSGYTF; D: TRBD1; size: -; J: TRBJ1-2; V: TRBV30
DNA: TGTGCCAGCAGCCCCTTACAAACAGGCTCCTACGAGCAGTACTTC; CDR3: CASSPLQTGSYEQYF; D: -; size: -; J: TRBJ2-7; V: TRBV7-9
DNA: TGTGCCAGCAGTTTTAACAGGCAGGGAAACGAGCAGTACTTC; CDR3: CASSFNRQGNEQYF; D: -; size: -; J: TRBJ2-7; V: TRBV27
DNA: TGTGCCAGCAGCTTAGGGGGTGGACAGGGAGAACATCAGAAACTGTTTTTT; CDR3: CASSLGGGQGEHQKLFF; D: TRBD1; size: -; J: TRBJ1-4; V: TRBV7-9
DNA: TGTGCCAGCAGCGTCGGCGGGGGAACCTACAATGAGCAGTTCTTC; CDR3: CASSVGGGTYNEQFF; D: TRBD2; size: once; J: TRBJ2-1; V: TRBV9
DNA: TGTGCCAGCAGCGGACAGGGAAACACCGGGGAGCTGTTTTTT; CDR3: CASSGQGNTGELFF; D: TRBD1; size: few; J: TRBJ2-2; V: TRBV7-9
DNA: TGTGCCAGCAGCCCAGGGACAGCGAACACTGAAGCTTTCTTT; CDR3: CASSPGTANTEAFF; D: TRBD1; size: -; J: TRBJ1-1; V: TRBV7-2
DNA: TGTGCCAGCAGCCTTGAGGGGCGGGGAGCCTACGAGCAGTACTTC; CDR3: CASSLEGRGAYEQYF; D: -; size: -; J: TRBJ2-7; V: TRBV3-1/TRBV3-2
DNA: TGCGCCAGCAGCTTGCGACAGGGCAGCGGCGAGCAGTACTTC; CDR3: CASSLRQGSGEQYF; D: TRBD1; size: -; J: TRBJ2-7; V: TRBV5-1
DNA: TGTGCCAGCAGCCGGGACAGCTATAGCAATCAGCCCCAGCATTTT; CDR3: CASSRDSYSNQPQHF; D: TRBD1; size: once; J: TRBJ1-5; V: TRBV6-2/TRBV6-3
DNA: TGTGCCAGCAGCCGACAGGGGGCCGGGGAGACCCAGTACTTC; CDR3: CASSRQGAGETQYF; D: TRBD1; size: few; J: TRBJ2-5; V: TRBV7-9
DNA: TGTGCCAGCAGTTACGATCCGGTAGCCAAAAACATTCAGTACTTC; CDR3: CASSYDPVAKNIQYF; D: -; size: -; J: TRBJ2-4; V: TRBV6-5
DNA: TGTGCCAGCAGCTTAGCGCAGGGGCTGGGCACTGAAGCTTTCTTT; CDR3: CASSLAQGLGTEAFF; D: -; size: -; J: TRBJ1-1; V: TRBV7-6
DNA: TGTGCCAGCAGTTTGCTAGCGGGGGAATCAAGCACAGATACGCAGTATTTT; CDR3: CASSLLAGESSTDTQYF; D: TRBD2; size: once; J: TRBJ2-3; V: TRBV6-2/TRBV6-3
DNA: TGTGCCAGCAGTGGGGCTCCCGGGACAGGGGGCCCTGGGGATGGCTACACCTTC; CDR3: CASSGAPGTGGPGDGYTF; D: TRBD1; size: -; J: TRBJ1-2; V: TRBV25-1
DNA: TGTGCCAGCAGCTTAAAGCAGGGGTTTATCGGGGAGCTGTTTTTT; CDR3: CASSLKQGFIGELFF; D: -; size: -; J: TRBJ2-2; V: TRBV11-1
DNA: TGCGCCAGCAGCCCACACACTCAGGGGAACACTGAAGCTTTCTTT; CDR3: CASSPHTQGNTEAFF; D: -; size: -; J: TRBJ1-1; V: TRBV5-1
DNA: TGTGCCAGCAGTTCGCGGGACAGGGGGCTTGGCTACACCTTC; CDR3: CASSSRDRGLGYTF; D: TRBD1; size: few; J: TRBJ1-2; V: TRBV6-5
DNA: TGTGCCAGCAGCTTTATTGGGCAGAGCAGCAATCAGCCCCAGCATTTT; CDR3: CASSFIGQSSNQPQHF; D: -; size: -; J: TRBJ1-5; V: TRBV7-9
DNA: TGTGCCAGCTCACCCCAGGGCAGTGAGCAGTTCTTC; CDR3: CASSPQGSEQFF; D: -; size: -; J: TRBJ2-1; V: TRBV18
DNA: TGTGCCAGCAGCCCCCCAGGGACAGGGACCGACGGCTACACCTTC; CDR3: CASSPPGTGTDGYTF; D: TRBD1; size: -; J: TRBJ1-2; V: TRBV11-2
DNA: TGTGCCAGCAGTGAGGGGGCGTTGCACGAGACCCAGTACTTC; CDR3: CASSEGALHETQYF; D: -; size: -; J: TRBJ2-5; V: TRBV25-1
DNA: TGCAGTGCTAGTACGCAGGGGAACTATGGCTACACCTTC; CDR3: CSASTQGNYGYTF; D: -; size: -; J: TRBJ1-2; V: TRBV20-1
DNA: TGTGCCAGCAGCACAGATGGGGGACTAGCGGGATACTCGCCGTACGAGCAGTACTTC; CDR3: CASSTDGGLAGYSPYEQYF; D: TRBD2; size: -; J: TRBJ2-7; V: TRBV7-9
DNA: TGTGCCAGCAGCTTAGTGAGTAGCGGCTATTCTGGGGCCAACGTCCTGACTTTC; CDR3: CASSLVSSGYSGANVLTF; D: -; size: -; J: TRBJ2-6; V: TRBV7-2
DNA: TGCGCCAGCAGCCGAGACGGACCGAGGACAGGGGTCCTCTCTGGAAACACCATATATTTT; CDR3: CASSRDGPRTGVLSGNTIYF; D: TRBD1; size: -; J: TRBJ1-3; V: TRBV4-1
DNA: TGTGCCAGCTCACCTACTACCACAAAGAGCTCTGGAAACACCATATATTTT; CDR3: CASSPTTTKSSGNTIYF; D: -; size: -; J: TRBJ1-3; V: TRBV18
DNA: TGTGCCAGCAGCCGGACAGGAGAAAACACTGAAGCTTTCTTT; CDR3: CASSRTGENTEAFF; D: TRBD1; size: -; J: TRBJ1-1; V: TRBV27
DNA: TGTGCCAGCAACGTGAAGGCGGACACTGAAGCTTTCTTT; CDR3: CASNVKADTEAFF; D: -; size: -; J: TRBJ1-1; V: TRBV2
DNA: TGTGCCAGCAGTTACCCGACTAGCGTGGGCTCCTACGAGCAGTACTTC; CDR3: CASSYPTSVGSYEQYF; D: TRBD2; size: -; J: TRBJ2-7; V: TRBV6-2/TRBV6-3
DNA: TGTGCCAGCAGCTTGGGACAGGGGGTCACCGGGGAGCTGTTTTTT; CDR3: CASSLGQGVTGELFF; D: TRBD1; size: -; J: TRBJ2-2; V: TRBV5-4
DNA: TGTGCCAGCAGTCTGGGAGGGGGGCGTGGAGATACGCAGTATTTT; CDR3: CASSLGGGRGDTQYF; D: -; size: once; J: TRBJ2-3; V: TRBV6-5
DNA: TGTGCCAGCAGCTTAGCGGCGGGGGTAGGGCTTGAAGCTTTCTTT; CDR3: CASSLAAGVGLEAFF; D: -; size: -; J: TRBJ1-1; V: TRBV7-8
DNA: TGTGCCAGCAGTTACGGAGGGAACTACGAGCAGTACTTC; CDR3: CASSYGGNYEQYF; D: -; size: -; J: TRBJ2-7; V: TRBV6-5
DNA: TGTGCCAGCCATGATCCGGGACAGGGCAACGAGCAGTACTTC; CDR3: CASHDPGQGNEQYF; D: TRBD1; size: -; J: TRBJ2-7; V: TRBV6-6